Presented here are 25 T cell receptor beta chains from one specimen sequenced in a study of OX40 agonist ivuxolimab in advanced cancers. Library preparation was by the immunoSEQ multiplex PCR assay. TCRdb obtained this table from immuneACCESS and retained in-frame rearrangements with V and J assigned. These tables miss some clones; where compared with another copy, unresolved V genes account for less than half of the shortfall, and the remainder is unexplained. The sample records tens of thousands of clones, around 84% of which are singletons. Clones ranked in the top ten supply less than 3% of the sample. The input for sequencing was CD4+ or CD8+ T cells sorted from blood, taken in a trial of the OX40 agonist ivuxolimab. Every receptor here comes from an adult with an advanced solid tumor such as melanoma, head and neck, liver or kidney cancer.

The chain combines TRBV5-1 with TRBJ2-3; no clear D gene. The CDR3 runs to 13 residues. Germline V gives CDR1 SGHRS, CDR2 YFSETQ. V gave up 1 base and J gave up 4 bases, with 7 bases separating them. CDR3: CASSLPPSDTQYF. Here the CDR3 DNA reads TGCGCCAGCAGCTTGCCCCCATCAGATACGCAGTATTTT.

J is TRBJ2-6 and V is TRBV5-4; a possible D gene is TRBD1 (6 bases). V was pared by 5 bases and J by 1 base, with 10 bases between. The CDR3 spans 15 residues. CDR1 is SGHNT and CDR2 is YYREEE in the germline V gene (reference sequence). DNA of the CDR3: TGTGCCAGCAGTTCCGGGACATCTGGGGCCAACGTCCTGACTTTC. This translates into CASSSGTSGANVLTF.

This chain connects TRBV7-6 to TRBJ1-3, with 9 positions matching TRBD1. V was pared by 4 bases and J by 0 bases, with 16 bases of the junction left unmatched. This CDR3 region has 20 residues. CDR1 is SGHVS, CDR2 FNYEAQ, per germline. This CDR3 reads CASSSLEQGAFGLSGNTIYF. The CDR3 region has the DNA TGTGCCAGCAGCTCCTTGGAACAGGGGGCATTCGGACTCTCTGGAAACACCATATATTTT.

V usage is TRBV7-6 and J usage is TRBJ2-2, with D maybe TRBD1 (5 bases). CDR3 size: 15 residues. Trimming removed 3 bases from V and 4 bases from J, with 12 bases in between. CDR1 and CDR2 from the germline V gene are SGHVS and FNYEAQ. The CDR3 nucleotides are TGTGCCAGCAGCTTCAGATCCCAGGGCACCGGGGAGCTGTTTTTT. Its translation: CASSFRSQGTGELFF. Complete variable domain (other parts from reference TRBV7-6 and TRBJ2-2): GAGVSQSPRYKVTKRGQDVALRCDPISGHVSLYWYRQALGQGPEFLTYFNYEAQQDKSGLPNDRFSAERPEGSISTLTIQRTEQRDSAMYRCASSFRSQGTGELFFGEGSRLTVL.

The chain links TRBV7-9 to TRBJ1-5; possible D gene TRBD1, 5 bases. This CDR3 contains 16 residues. V lost 0 bases and J 0 bases, leaving 9 bases between the germline ends. The V gene's germline CDR1 is SEHNR and CDR2 FQNEAQ (reference sequence). The DNA of the CDR3 is TGTGCCAGCAGCTTAGCGCGGGGGAATAGCAATCAGCCCCAGCATTTT. Residues: CASSLARGNSNQPQHF.

The chain joins TRBV18 to TRBJ2-3, with unresolved D. The CDR3 consists of 14 residues. Deletions cut 1 base from V and 3 bases from J, with 8 bases between. Germline CDR1 is KGHSH and CDR2 is LQKENI. The DNA of the CDR3 is TGTGCCAGCTCACCACTCCCCAGAACAGATACGCAGTATTTT. Its translation is CASSPLPRTDTQYF.

The chain is built from TRBV9 and TRBJ2-1; D remains unclear. This CDR3 spans 16 amino acids. V was clipped by 1 base and J by 0 bases, with 11 bases between them. Germline CDR1 SGDLS, CDR2 YYNGEE. CDR3: CASSVRQTFSYNEQFF. The CDR3 coding sequence is TGTGCCAGCAGCGTAAGGCAGACCTTCTCCTACAATGAGCAGTTCTTC.

This clone showed up just once. V usage is TRBV12-5 and J usage is TRBJ2-3; perhaps TRBD2 as D (6 bases). Deletions cut 8 bases from V and 0 bases from J, with 9 bases between. The germline gives CDR1 LGHNT, CDR2 FRNRAP. The CDR3 has 13 amino acids. The CDR3 region has the DNA TGTGCTAGTTATAGCGGTAGCACAGATACGCAGTATTTT. It translates to CASYSGSTDTQYF.

V is TRBV7-3 and J is TRBJ2-1; D uncertain. The V and J ends lost 2 bases and 0 bases respectively, with 8 bases between them. There are 15 residues in the CDR3. Germline assignment: CDR1 SGHTA and CDR2 FQGTGA. The CDR3 DNA follows: TGTGCCAGCAGCTTAGGCACGGGCTCCTACAATGAGCAGTTCTTC. Protein: CASSLGTGSYNEQFF.

The rearrangement links TRBV5-1 to TRBJ1-1; 7 bases map to TRBD1. Germline-derived CDR1 and CDR2 are SGHRS and YFSETQ. The CDR3 loop spans 16 amino acids. The J segment lost 1 base and the V segment lost 4 bases, leaving 10 bases of the junction unmatched. This CDR3 is CASSQGQASRNTEAFF. The CDR3 nucleotides are TGCGCCAGCAGCCAAGGACAGGCCAGTCGGAACACTGAAGCTTTCTTT.

V gene TRBV19 combines with J gene TRBJ1-4; tentatively, D is TRBD1 (5 bases). Trimming left V 9 bases short and J 7 bases short, with 21 bases between. Germline values: CDR1 LNHDA, CDR2 SQIVND (reference sequence). CDR3 size: 15 residues. CDR3 in amino acids: CASQGSPGVVEKLFF. As DNA, the CDR3 is TGTGCCAGCCAAGGGTCTCCGGGGGTCGTTGAAAAACTGTTTTTT.

The V gene is TRBV18, the J gene TRBJ2-2; D may be TRBD1 or TRBD2 (5 bases each). CDR1 and CDR2 (germline): KGHSH, LQKENI. The CDR3 is 15 residues long. Trimming removed 0 bases from V and 4 bases from J, with 9 bases in between. The CDR3 reads CASSPPGRSTGELFF. The CDR3 DNA reads as TGTGCCAGCTCACCACCGGGACGATCCACCGGGGAGCTGTTTTTT.

The chain has TRBV29-1 and TRBJ2-7; D unclear. Germline CDR1 SQVTM, CDR2 ANQGSEA. Between the trimmed V and J ends, which lost 4 bases and 3 bases, there was a span of 13 bases. This CDR3 has 13 residues. The CDR3 DNA follows: TGCAGCGTTGTCGGCCATAAGGGCTACGAGCAGTACTTC. Its translation is CSVVGHKGYEQYF.

The V call is TRBV9, the J call TRBJ1-1; 8 positions match TRBD1. Germline V CDR1 and CDR2: SGDLS, YYNGEE. The CDR3 runs 19 residues. V gave up 3 bases and J gave up 3 bases; unmatched junction bases: 19. The CDR3 spells CASSAVQGQARRRDTEAFF. CDR3 DNA: TGTGCCAGCAGCGCGGTACAGGGACAGGCCAGAAGGAGGGACACTGAAGCTTTCTTT.

This clone was picked up a small number of times. This chain joins TRBV11-2 and TRBJ2-4; D gene unclear. Germline CDR1 is SGHAT and CDR2 is FQNNGV. V was shortened by 0 bases and J by 6 bases, with 12 bases between the two germline ends. This CDR3 region has 15 residues. Written as DNA, the CDR3 is TGTGCCAGCAGCTTAGAACCCGGGTCCGGAAACATTCAGTACTTC. Translating it yields CASSLEPGSGNIQYF.

The chain recombines TRBV5-1 with TRBJ2-5; TRBD2 aligns across 11 bases. The CDR3 contains 16 residues. V lost 4 bases, J lost 6 bases, and 11 bases stayed unmatched. Germline values: CDR1 SGHRS, CDR2 YFSETQ. In DNA form, the CDR3 reads TGCGCCAGCAGCCCTGAGGTAGCGGGGGGGCCGAAGACCCAGTACTTC. It specifies CASSPEVAGGPKTQYF.

The chain joins TRBV9 to TRBJ2-7, with D uncertain. The CDR3 sequence is 14 residues long. With 0 bases removed from V and 3 bases from J, the gap between germline ends came to 10 bases. The germline V gene has CDR1 SGDLS and CDR2 YYNGEE. CDR3: CASSVGTAYYEQYF. The CDR3 bases are TGTGCCAGCAGCGTAGGAACAGCCTACTACGAGCAGTACTTC.

The chain is built from TRBV27 and TRBJ2-7; TRBD1 agrees at 10 bases. The V and J ends lost 5 bases and 6 bases, in that order; junction bases with no gene match: 10. This CDR3 comprises 15 residues. Germline V gene sequence: CDR1 MNHEY, CDR2 SMNVEV (reference sequence). Here the CDR3 DNA reads TGTGCCAGCAGTAGCCAGGGACAGGGGAGAGGCGAGCAGTACTTC. It yields the protein CASSSQGQGRGEQYF.

The chain couples TRBV7-3 to TRBJ2-5; TRBD2 agrees at 14 bases. There are 15 residues in the CDR3. CDR1 is SGHTA and CDR2 is FQGTGA in the germline V gene. Losses at the gene ends were 2 bases for V and 4 bases for J; bases not matched to a gene: 0. CDR3: CASSLGTSGRETQYF. CDR3 nucleotides: TGTGCCAGCAGCTTAGGGACTAGCGGGAGAGAGACCCAGTACTTC.

This clone appeared a single time. The chain combines TRBV18 with TRBJ1-2, with TRBD1 as a possible D gene (6 bases). This CDR3 is built from 14 residues. The V gene lost 2 bases and the J gene lost 8 bases, with 15 bases spanning the gap. The germline V gene has CDR1 KGHSH and CDR2 LQKENI. The CDR3 sequence is CASSPERGRGGYTF. The CDR3 DNA is TGTGCCAGCTCACCAGAGCGGGGGCGCGGCGGCTACACCTTC.

The chain has TRBV9 and TRBJ2-4; D remains unclear. The CDR3 is made up of 18 amino acids. CDR1 and CDR2 from the germline V gene are SGDLS and YYNGEE. The V gene lost 0 bases and the J gene lost 2 bases, with 18 bases spanning the gap. The CDR3 sequence: CASSVADGRTTSKNIQYF. CDR3 nucleotide sequence: TGTGCCAGCAGCGTAGCTGATGGTCGGACGACCTCCAAAAACATTCAGTACTTC.

This chain joins TRBV11-3 and TRBJ2-7; D may be TRBD2 (5 bases). Between the trimmed V and J ends, which lost 4 bases and 3 bases, there was a span of 13 bases. Germline V gene sequence: CDR1 SGHNT, CDR2 YENEEA. CDR3 length: 14 residues. The CDR3 here is CASSSNGNLYEQYF. CDR3 sequence (DNA): TGTGCCAGCAGCTCGAACGGGAATCTCTACGAGCAGTACTTC. Full variable domain (outside the CDR3, taken from reference TRBV11-3 and TRBJ2-7): EAGVVQSPRYKIIEKKQPVAFWCNPISGHNTLYWYLQNLGQGPELLIRYENEEAVDDSQLPKDRFSAERLKGVDSTLKIQPAELGDSAVYLCASSSNGNLYEQYFGPGTRLTVT.

The chain links TRBV6-5 to TRBJ1-6, with unresolved D. The CDR3 has 15 amino acids. In germline, CDR1 is MNHEY, CDR2 SVGAGI. Trimming took off 2 bases at V and 6 bases at J, with 11 bases between the two ends. Here the CDR3 DNA reads TGTGCCAGCAGTTACGGAATCGCTGCTAATTCACCCCTCCACTTT. Translated, it gives CASSYGIAANSPLHF.

The chain employs TRBV27 and TRBJ1-3, with TRBD1 matching 7 bases. V lost 6 bases and J lost 8; bases outside the gene matches: 10. This CDR3 is 14 amino acids long. Germline CDR1 MNHEY, CDR2 SMNVEV (reference sequence). The CDR3 is CASSRWPGGDTIYF. CDR3 coding DNA: TGTGCCAGCAGCCGCTGGCCAGGGGGAGACACCATATATTTT.

This chain joins TRBV5-1 and TRBJ2-3; the match to TRBD1 covers 8 bases. V trimming: 0 bases; J trimming: 5 bases; junction bases outside the gene matches: 2. The length of the CDR3 is 14 residues. Per germline, CDR1 SGHRS and CDR2 YFSETQ. The CDR3, as DNA: TGCGCCAGCAGCTTGGCCAGGGGGCGAGATACGCAGTATTTT. Its protein product is CASSLARGRDTQYF.